These 12 T cell receptor beta chains originate from one sample sequenced in a study of cytomegalovirus exposure and HLA in healthy donors. Primers included in the PCR were 60 Vbeta and 13 Jbeta primers. The method was immunoSEQ multiplex PCR; TCRdb's version includes in-frame clones alone and lacks a portion of them. The sample lists roughly 150,000 clones; roughly 80% were seen once. The sample taken for sequencing was PBMCs. Source of these receptors: a male donor in good health and CMV-seropositive.

The chain joins TRBV7-9 to TRBJ2-7; weak D call: TRBD2 (7 bases). CDR1 is SEHNR and CDR2 is FQNEAQ in the germline V gene (reference sequence). Trimming took 3 bases from V and 7 from J, leaving 19 bases between them. This CDR3 region has 15 residues. The CDR3 nucleotides read TGTGCCAGCAGCTTGGGCGGGGGCGGGCTTCAGGAGCAGTACTTC. It is translated as CASSLGGGGLQEQYF.

The chain carries TRBV6-5 and TRBJ1-1, with unresolved D. Germline V gene sequence: CDR1 MNHEY, CDR2 SVGAGI. The CDR3 is 15 amino acids. The V end lost 0 bases, the J end lost 1 base, and 9 bases lay between the germline ends. The CDR3 here is CASSYSQAWNTEAFF. CDR3 in DNA: TGTGCCAGCAGTTACTCCCAGGCCTGGAACACTGAAGCTTTCTTT.

This clone was counted only a few times. The CDR3 spells CASSIADRDGDTQYF. DNA of the CDR3: TGTGCCAGTAGTATCGCGGACAGGGACGGAGATACGCAGTATTTT. The chain couples TRBV19 to TRBJ2-3, with TRBD1 identical over 8 bases. The germline V gene encodes CDR1 LNHDA and CDR2 SQIVND (reference sequence). This CDR3 comprises 15 residues. V trimming: 3 bases; J trimming: 5 bases; junction bases outside the gene matches: 7.

The V and J genes are TRBV18 and TRBJ1-1; unclear D gene. Trimming pared 0 bases from V and 2 bases from J, leaving 10 bases between. CDR1 is KGHSH and CDR2 is LQKENI in the germline V gene. This CDR3 has 15 residues. The CDR3 reads CASSPPNSQNTEAFF. For the CDR3, the DNA is TGTGCCAGCTCACCACCCAACAGTCAAAACACTGAAGCTTTCTTT.

The chain combines TRBV2 with TRBJ2-4, with D possibly being TRBD2 (6 bases). CDR3 length: 16 amino acids. The V gene lost 7 bases and the J gene lost 0 bases, with 16 bases spanning the gap. Germline lookup yields CDR1 SNHLY and CDR2 FYNNEI. The CDR3 nucleotides are TGTGCCAGCATCCGCGGGACCGCCAGAGCCAAAAACATTCAGTACTTC. It specifies CASIRGTARAKNIQYF.

The V and J genes are TRBV30 and TRBJ1-1; 11 bases agree with TRBD1. From germline, CDR1 is GTSNPN and CDR2 SVGIG (reference sequence). The V segment lost 5 bases and the J segment 9 bases; nucleotides outside the gene matches: 8. The CDR3 is made up of 13 amino acids. CDR3 DNA: TGTGCCTGGCACGCCGGGACAGGGGGGAAAGCTTTCTTT. This translates into CAWHAGTGGKAFF.

CDR3 region: CASSVSGTGYSEQYF. Here the CDR3 DNA reads TGTGCCAGCAGCGTTTCCGGGACAGGGTACTCCGAGCAGTACTTC. The rearrangement uses TRBV9 and TRBJ2-7, with 9 bases lining up with TRBD1. CDR3 length: 15 amino acids. CDR1 and CDR2 (germline): SGDLS, YYNGEE. Trimming at V came to 2 bases and at J to 6 bases, leaving 9 bases not matched to a gene.

The V and J genes are TRBV18 and TRBJ2-4; possibly TRBD1 for D (5 bases). Between the trimmed V and J ends, which lost 2 bases and 8 bases, there was a span of 7 bases. Germline CDR1 and CDR2: KGHSH and LQKENI. The CDR3 length is 12 residues. The CDR3 sequence: CASSPDSYIQYF. CDR3 in DNA: TGTGCCAGCTCACCAGACAGCTACATTCAGTACTTC.

V usage is TRBV13 and J usage is TRBJ2-4; TRBD1 agrees at 7 bases. This CDR3 spans 20 amino acids. After removal of 4 bases from V and 5 bases from J, the junction contained 23 bases not matched to a gene. In germline, CDR1 is PRHDT, CDR2 FYEKMQ (reference sequence). CDR3 region: CASSWGHRRLQGDKENIQYF. Written as DNA, the CDR3 is TGTGCCAGCAGCTGGGGGCACAGACGCCTCCAGGGGGACAAAGAAAACATTCAGTACTTC.

The gene calls are TRBV11-2 and TRBJ1-1; D not certain. In germline, CDR1 is SGHAT, CDR2 FQNNGV. The length of the CDR3 is 13 residues. The germline V and J ends were trimmed by 3 bases and 2 bases, with 7 bases remaining between them. CDR3 nucleotide sequence: TGTGCCAGCAGCTTCGAGCCTAACACTGAAGCTTTCTTT. This encodes CASSFEPNTEAFF.

The chain joins TRBV18 to TRBJ1-2; D perhaps matches TRBD1 (6 bases). V dropped 2 bases and J dropped 2 bases, with 12 bases sitting between them. Germline assignment: CDR1 KGHSH and CDR2 LQKENI. The CDR3 loop spans 15 amino acids. DNA for the CDR3: TGTGCCAGCTCACCATCGGGGGGCGCCAACTATGGCTACACCTTC. This translates into CASSPSGGANYGYTF.

This clone was counted once. V and J are TRBV28 and TRBJ1-5; possibly TRBD1 for D (5 bases). There are 17 residues in the CDR3. Trimming removed 5 bases from V and 2 bases from J, with 19 bases in between. Per the germline V gene, CDR1 is MDHEN and CDR2 is SYDVKM. CDR3: CASSRAGLRVGNQPQHF. The CDR3 DNA reads TGTGCCAGCAGTCGAGCGGGACTTCGAGTGGGCAATCAGCCCCAGCATTTT.